This TCR beta chain was retrieved from a study of T-cell memory formation after mild COVID-19. Overall study: TCR clusters were mostly donor specific.

V lost 1 base, J lost 0 bases, and 19 bases lay in between. The CDR3 totals 20 residues. In germline, CDR1 is MNHNY, CDR2 SVGAGI (reference sequence). A single record per CDR3 protein comes from TCRdb applying MiXCR to the 5' RACE reads. The sample has roughly 250,000 distinct CDR3 sequences; about a sixth are singletons. Sequencing was done on a sample of PBMCs or a T cell subset sorted from them (not recorded which). The chain uses TRBV6-6 and TRBJ1-6; weak D call: TRBD1 (5 bases). This receptor was obtained from a young man who had mild COVID-19 (a few samples of this study predate the infection). Cell type and time point are not known. CDR3 sequence (DNA): TGTGCCAGCAGTTACTTCGCCCCGGGGGATTCTAGCTCCTATAATTCACCCCTCCACTTT. Protein sequence: CASSYFAPGDSSSYNSPLHF.